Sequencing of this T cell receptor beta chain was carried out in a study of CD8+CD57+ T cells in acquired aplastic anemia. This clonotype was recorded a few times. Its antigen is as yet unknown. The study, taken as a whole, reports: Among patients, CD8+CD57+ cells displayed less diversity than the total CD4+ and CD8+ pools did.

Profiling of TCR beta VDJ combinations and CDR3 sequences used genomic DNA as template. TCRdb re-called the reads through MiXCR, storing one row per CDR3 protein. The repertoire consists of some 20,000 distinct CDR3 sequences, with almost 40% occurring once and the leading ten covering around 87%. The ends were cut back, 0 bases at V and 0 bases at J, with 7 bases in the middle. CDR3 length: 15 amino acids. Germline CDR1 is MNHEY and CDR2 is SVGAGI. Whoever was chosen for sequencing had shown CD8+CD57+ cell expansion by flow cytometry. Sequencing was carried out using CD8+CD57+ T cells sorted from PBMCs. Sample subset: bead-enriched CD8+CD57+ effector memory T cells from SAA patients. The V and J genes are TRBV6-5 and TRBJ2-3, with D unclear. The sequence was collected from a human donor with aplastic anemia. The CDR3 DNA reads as TGTGCCAGCAGTTACTCGATACTAAGCACAGATACGCAGTATTTT. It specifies CASSYSILSTDTQYF.